Below are 30 T cell receptor beta chains sequenced from a single sample in a study of T cells in women clearing cervical HPV infection. Clones were sequenced by immunoSEQ multiplex PCR, and TCRdb holds only the in-frame ones, with some missing. The specimen's table records about 39,000 clones. The sequenced sample was blood buffy coat. The source is a woman aged 18-69 years with a cervical HPV16 infection that either progressed to CIN3+ or cleared (not recorded which).

As regards this clone: The read ends 3 residues before the CDR3 terminus; that terminus is restored from the germline J gene. This chain connects TRBV4-2 to TRBJ1-6; TRBD1 matches at 9 bases. In germline, CDR1 is LGHNA, CDR2 YNFKEQ. CDR3 length: 14 residues. J gave up 7 bases and V 8 bases, and 6 bases lay outside the gene matches. CDR3 sequence: CASSGDRENSPLHF. The DNA read from the CDR3 is TGTGCCAGCTCTGGGGACAGGGAAAATTCACCC.

The CDR3 region is CASSLSTGLYEQYF. The sequenced part of the CDR3 DNA is TGCGCCAGCAGCTTATCGACAGGCCTCTACGAG. J is TRBJ2-7 and V is TRBV5-1, with a weak D call TRBD1 (6 bases). The read halts 3 residues ahead of the CDR3 end, with the missing end drawn from the germline J gene. Germline loops: CDR1 SGHRS, CDR2 YFSETQ. Trimming cost V 2 bases and J 3 bases, with 12 bases left between them. This CDR3 comprises 14 residues.

A remark on this clone: Coverage ceases 3 residues before the CDR3 finishes, and the germline J gene fills in the end. The chain links TRBV30 to TRBJ1-1, with D possibly being TRBD1 (6 bases). CDR1 is GTSNPN and CDR2 is SVGIG in the germline V gene (reference sequence). This CDR3 comprises 12 residues. The V end was cut by 7 bases, the J end by 0 bases, with 9 bases between. The CDR3 reads CASQGLNTEAFF. The CDR3 bases that were read are TGTGCCTCACAGGGCTTGAACACTGAA.

With respect to this clone: The missing CDR3 end, 3 residues past where the read stops, is filled in from the germline J gene. V and J are TRBV5-4 and TRBJ2-5, with D possibly being TRBD1 or TRBD2 (5 bases each). With 4 bases removed from V and 5 bases from J, the gap between germline ends came to 12 bases. Germline V lookup: CDR1 SGHNT, CDR2 YYREEE (reference sequence). This CDR3 has 13 residues. Incomplete CDR3 DNA: TGTGCCAGCAGCCCGAGGGGTGACGAGACC. This translates into CASSPRGDET. The whole CDR3 protein reads CASSPRGDETQYF.

Of note for this clone: Sequencing ends 3 residues short of the CDR3 end; the germline J gene provides the rest. The chain couples TRBV9 to TRBJ1-1, with TRBD1 matching over 8 bases. The CDR3 length is 14 residues. Germline V gives CDR1 SGDLS, CDR2 YYNGEE. J lost 4 bases, V lost 2 bases, and 4 bases had no gene match. The CDR3 bases that were read are TGTGCCAGCAGCGTTGGACAGGGAGGCACTGAA. Amino acid sequence: CASSVGQGGTE. The whole CDR3 region reads CASSVGQGGTEAFF.

As concerns this clone: The read ends 3 residues before the CDR3 terminus; that terminus is restored from the germline J gene. The rearrangement joins TRBV18 to TRBJ2-1; 9 nucleotides agree with TRBD1. CDR1 and CDR2 from the germline V gene are KGHSH and LQKENI. This CDR3 comprises 15 residues. V shed 3 bases, J shed 4 bases, and the junction held 4 bases outside the gene matches. The CDR3: CASSPRDRAYNEQFF. The part of the CDR3 DNA that was read is TGTGCCAGCTCACCCCGGGACAGGGCATACAATGAG.

Concerning this clone itself: The read terminates 3 residues ahead of where the CDR3 ends, so the germline J gene completes it. The chain combines TRBV2 with TRBJ2-1; 13 nucleotides agree with TRBD2. The ends lost 6 bases at V and 7 bases at J; junction bases unmatched: 6. CDR1 and CDR2 (germline): SNHLY, FYNNEI. The CDR3 is 15 residues long. CDR3 region: CASSILAGGPNEQFF. CDR3 DNA, as far as it was read: TGTGCCAGCAGCATACTAGCGGGGGGGCCTAATGAG. Based on the CDR3 plus reference TRBV2 and TRBJ2-1, the full variable domain is EPEVTQTPSHQVTQMGQEVILRCVPISNHLYFYWYRQILGQKVEFLVSFYNNEISEKSEIFDDQFSVERPDGSNFTLKIRSTKLEDSAMYFCASSILAGGPNEQFFGPGTRLTVL.

For this clone: Read data end 3 residues before the CDR3 end; the end is taken from the germline J gene. The V call is TRBV19, the J call TRBJ1-5, with a weak D call TRBD1 (6 bases). The CDR3 runs to 17 residues. Looked up from germline, CDR1 is LNHDA and CDR2 is SQIVND (reference sequence). Trimming removed 5 bases from V and 0 bases from J, with 17 bases in between. The sequenced CDR3 bases are TGTGCCAGTAGTCGTAGGGGCAGGGGAAATAGCAATCAGCCC. Protein sequence: CASSRRGRGNSNQP. The CDR3 in its entirety is CASSRRGRGNSNQPQHF.

In the case of this clone: The CDR3 is cut off 3 residues early in the read; its end comes from the germline J gene. The chain combines TRBV2 with TRBJ1-5; the match to TRBD1 covers 7 bases. CDR1 and CDR2 (germline): SNHLY, FYNNEI. Trimming removed 5 bases from V and 2 bases from J; junction bases left unmatched: 6. This CDR3 is 15 amino acids long. The CDR3 protein is CASSQDRVGNQPQHF. The part of the CDR3 DNA that was read is TGTGCCAGCAGTCAAGACAGGGTGGGCAATCAGCCC.

A remark on this clone: The read ends 3 residues early relative to the CDR3; the germline J gene fills the gap. The chain carries TRBV19 and TRBJ2-7; weak D call: TRBD1 (5 bases). Per germline, CDR1 LNHDA and CDR2 SQIVND (reference sequence). Trimming shortened V by 3 bases and J by 3 bases, and 15 bases separated the two germline ends. This CDR3 region has 15 residues. The CDR3 DNA, read in part, is TGTGCCAGTAGTATCGGTCTAGGGGAACACTACGAG. Its protein is CASSIGLGEHYE. The whole CDR3 region reads CASSIGLGEHYEQYF.

Details on this clone: The sequenced fragment ends 3 residues before the CDR3 boundary, so the rest is inferred from the germline J gene. The rearrangement links TRBV11-2 to TRBJ1-3; D may be TRBD1 (5 bases). Germline V gives CDR1 SGHAT, CDR2 FQNNGV. V was clipped by 2 bases and J by 2 bases, with 10 bases between them. There are 15 residues in the CDR3. CDR3 residues: CASSLSGDAGNTIYF. The DNA read from the CDR3 is TGTGCCAGCAGCTTAAGCGGGGACGCTGGAAACACC.

Worth noting for this clone: Read coverage stops 3 residues before the CDR3 terminus; the germline J gene supplies the remainder. The chain joins TRBV2 to TRBJ1-5; D remains ambiguous. Per germline, CDR1 SNHLY and CDR2 FYNNEI. Trimming shortened V by 5 bases and J by 7 bases, and 12 bases separated the two germline ends. This CDR3 has 13 residues. The sequenced CDR3 bases are TGTGCCAGCAGTCCACTAGACCAGCAGCCC. It yields the protein CASSPLDQQP. In full, the CDR3 reads CASSPLDQQPQHF.

For this clone: The DNA ends 3 residues before the CDR3 does, and the rest of the CDR3 is filled in from the germline J gene. This rearrangement joins TRBV2 to TRBJ1-5; possibly TRBD1 for D (5 bases). This CDR3 contains 14 residues. From germline, CDR1 is SNHLY and CDR2 FYNNEI. V was clipped by 3 bases and J by 9 bases, with 15 bases between them. The part of the CDR3 DNA that was read is TGTGCCAGCAGTGAGGCCTCAGGGAGGGGGCCC. It is translated as CASSEASGRGP. The CDR3, in full, reads CASSEASGRGPQHF.

Of note for this clone: The read stops 3 residues short of the end of the CDR3; the missing end is completed from the germline J gene. The chain is built from TRBV19 and TRBJ2-1; D possibly corresponds to TRBD2 (6 bases). The CDR3 runs to 16 residues. Trimming pared 1 base from V and 4 bases from J, leaving 14 bases between. Germline V lookup: CDR1 LNHDA, CDR2 SQIVND (reference sequence). CDR3 DNA (partial): TGTGCCAGTAGTATAGTAAGAGGGACTTTTTACAATGAG. This translates into CASSIVRGTFYNE. The whole CDR3 is CASSIVRGTFYNEQFF.

On this clone itself: The read ends 3 residues shy of where the CDR3 ends; the end is completed using the germline J gene. The chain joins TRBV7-8 to TRBJ2-5; 12 bases match TRBD2. This CDR3 has 16 amino acids. Germline CDR1 and CDR2: SGHVS and FQNEAQ. With 3 bases clipped from V and 1 base from J, the junction kept 3 bases outside the gene matches. CDR3 region: CASSFLAGGPQETQYF. The part of the CDR3 DNA that was read is TGTGCCAGCAGCTTCCTAGCGGGGGGGCCCCAAGAGACC.

With respect to this clone: The missing CDR3 end, 3 residues past where the read stops, is filled in from the germline J gene. The gene calls are TRBV5-8 and TRBJ1-2; perhaps TRBD1 as D (6 bases). The germline gives CDR1 SGHTS, CDR2 YDEGEE. This CDR3 comprises 15 residues. V lost 4 bases and J 0 bases, leaving 13 bases between the germline ends. CDR3 loop: CASSTRRGTNYGYTF. The DNA read from the CDR3 is TGTGCCAGCAGCACTCGCAGGGGTACTAACTATGGC.

As for this clone: The read halts 3 residues ahead of the CDR3 end, with the missing end drawn from the germline J gene. The V and J genes are TRBV20-1 and TRBJ1-1, with D possibly matching TRBD1 (5 bases). The CDR3 totals 14 residues. Trimming removed 6 bases from V and 0 bases from J, with 14 bases in between. Germline assignment: CDR1 DFQATT and CDR2 SNEGSKA (reference sequence). CDR3: CSARLGLVNTEAFF. CDR3 DNA (partial): TGCAGTGCAAGACTGGGGCTCGTGAACACTGAA.

Note on this clone: The CDR3 is cut off 3 residues early in the read; its end comes from the germline J gene. The chain employs TRBV14 and TRBJ1-1; no clear D gene. The CDR3 is 14 residues long. Trimming removed 2 bases from V and 5 bases from J, with 12 bases in between. Per the germline V gene, CDR1 is SGHDN and CDR2 is FVKESK. The DNA read from the CDR3 is TGTGCCAGCAGCCAATGGGCGCTCGGTACTGAA. This translates into CASSQWALGTE. The entire CDR3 reads CASSQWALGTEAFF.

Comment on this clone: Read coverage stops 3 residues before the CDR3 terminus; the germline J gene supplies the remainder. The sample has other DNA sequences that encode this CDR3 too. The V gene is TRBV20-1, the J gene TRBJ2-5; 8 nucleotides agree with TRBD2. CDR1 and CDR2 (germline): DFQATT, SNEGSKA (reference sequence). Trimming cost V 0 bases and J 2 bases; bases outside gene matches: 5. The CDR3 has 15 residues. The sequenced CDR3 bases are TGCAGTGCTAGAGATGTCCGGGGGGGACAAGAGACC. It codes for CSARDVRGGQET. The entire CDR3 reads CSARDVRGGQETQYF.

With regard to this clone: From the germline J gene comes the end of the CDR3, since the read stops 3 residues before it. The V and J genes are TRBV19 and TRBJ1-5; 7 bases align to TRBD1. This CDR3 comprises 13 residues. Germline trimming cut 8 bases from V and 3 bases from J; bases unmatched to any gene: 4. The germline V gene encodes CDR1 LNHDA and CDR2 SQIVND (reference sequence). CDR3: CASGGTVNQPQHF. The DNA read from the CDR3 is TGTGCCAGTGGTGGGACAGTCAATCAGCCC.

On this clone: Read data end 3 residues before the CDR3 end; the end is taken from the germline J gene. V and J are TRBV6-1 and TRBJ1-5; 7 bases are shared with TRBD1. In germline, CDR1 is MNHNS, CDR2 SASEGT. Unmatched junction bases numbered 8, after V lost 4 bases and J lost 5 bases. CDR3 length: 15 amino acids. The chain's CDR3 is CASSGGGQTYQPQHF. Partial CDR3 DNA: TGTGCCAGCAGTGGAGGGGGACAGACGTATCAGCCC.

CDR3 DNA (partial): TGTGCCAGCAGCCCAGAGCGGGGGGTGGCCGGGGAG. Translation gives CASSPERGVAGE. The entire CDR3 reads CASSPERGVAGELFF. This sequence joins TRBV11-2 and TRBJ2-2, with 9 bases aligning to TRBD2. With the read ending 3 residues before the CDR3 end, the germline J gene is used to fill in that end. The CDR3 runs to 15 residues. V shed 5 bases and J 6 bases; nucleotides not matched to a gene: 7. Germline V CDR1 and CDR2: SGHAT, FQNNGV.

Partial CDR3 DNA: TGTGCCAGCAGCTCCCTCGGGGAA. This gives the protein CASSSLGE. The full CDR3 reads CASSSLGEAFF. The V call is TRBV5-6, the J call TRBJ1-1; D gene ambiguous. Read data end 3 residues before the CDR3 end; the end is taken from the germline J gene. Germline assignment: CDR1 SGHDT and CDR2 YYEEEE. The CDR3 runs 11 residues.

Of note for this clone: The observed sequence ends 3 residues before the CDR3 terminus, with the missing tail filled in from the germline J gene. The chain combines TRBV30 with TRBJ2-3, with D perhaps matching TRBD2 (6 bases). V shed 0 bases and J shed 7 bases, with 8 bases lying between them. This CDR3 region has 12 residues. Germline loops: CDR1 GTSNPN, CDR2 SVGIG (reference sequence). The CDR3 DNA, read in part, is TGTGCCTGGAGTGTACGGGGGAATACG. It codes for CAWSVRGNT. The CDR3 as a whole reads CAWSVRGNTQYF.

Worth noting for this clone: The DNA ends 3 residues before the CDR3 does, and the rest of the CDR3 is filled in from the germline J gene. The chain combines TRBV5-1 with TRBJ1-1; 7 nucleotides line up with TRBD1. The V gene's germline CDR1 is SGHRS and CDR2 YFSETQ. The CDR3 is made up of 14 amino acids. Losses at the gene ends were 5 bases for V and 1 base for J; bases not matched to a gene: 5. The CDR3 spells CASRFQGENTEAFF. The sequenced part of the CDR3 DNA is TGCGCCAGCAGATTTCAGGGGGAGAACACTGAA. The full variable domain, completed using reference TRBV5-1 and TRBJ1-1, is KAGVTQTPRYLIKTRGQQVTLSCSPISGHRSVSWYQQTPGQGLQFLFEYFSETQRNKGNFPGRFSGRQFSNSRSEMNVSTLELGDSALYLCASRFQGENTEAFFGQGTRLTVV.

A note on this clone: The read terminates 3 residues ahead of where the CDR3 ends, so the germline J gene completes it. The V call is TRBV29-1, the J call TRBJ2-3, with 7 bases lining up with TRBD2. The CDR3 loop spans 14 amino acids. J lost 0 bases, V lost 4 bases, and 4 bases had no gene match. Per the germline V gene, CDR1 is SQVTM and CDR2 is ANQGSEA. The DNA read from the CDR3 is TGCAGCGTTGCCAGGGAGGGAAGCACAGATACG. Translated, it gives CSVAREGSTDT. The full CDR3 sequence reads CSVAREGSTDTQYF.

In regard to this clone: The read halts 3 residues ahead of the CDR3 end, with the missing end drawn from the germline J gene. The V and J genes are TRBV6-4 and TRBJ2-5; D is unresolved. The CDR3 has 14 amino acids. Germline V gene sequence: CDR1 MRHNA, CDR2 SNTAGT. Trimming removed 5 bases from V and 4 bases from J, with 14 bases in between. CDR3 DNA, as far as it was read: TGTGCCAGCAGTTTACGACACGATGGAGAGACC. Translation gives CASSLRHDGET. The whole CDR3 protein reads CASSLRHDGETQYF.

Note on this clone: The observed sequence ends 3 residues before the CDR3 terminus, with the missing tail filled in from the germline J gene. The gene calls are TRBV2 and TRBJ1-4; D unresolved. The CDR3 runs 13 residues. The V gene lost 7 bases and the J gene lost 6 bases, with 12 bases spanning the gap. The V gene's germline CDR1 is SNHLY and CDR2 FYNNEI. CDR3 sequence: CASIREGDEKLFF. The sequenced CDR3 bases are TGTGCCAGCATTAGAGAGGGCGATGAAAAA. The variable domain in full, with the rest retrieved from reference TRBV2 and TRBJ1-4, is EPEVTQTPSHQVTQMGQEVILRCVPISNHLYFYWYRQILGQKVEFLVSFYNNEISEKSEIFDDQFSVERPDGSNFTLKIRSTKLEDSAMYFCASIREGDEKLFFGSGTQLSVL.

About this clone itself: The CDR3 end lies 3 residues beyond the end of the read and is filled in from the germline J gene. The rearrangement uses TRBV20-1 and TRBJ2-3, with D perhaps matching TRBD2 (5 bases). The germline V and J ends were trimmed by 3 bases and 4 bases, with 8 bases remaining between them. The CDR3 length is 12 residues. From germline, CDR1 is DFQATT and CDR2 SNEGSKA (reference sequence). The CDR3 loop is CSARSGSDTQYF. Incomplete CDR3 DNA: TGCAGTGCTAGGTCGGGGTCAGATACG.

Comment on this clone: The read halts 3 residues ahead of the CDR3 end, with the missing end drawn from the germline J gene. The V gene is TRBV5-1, the J gene TRBJ1-2; D might be TRBD1 (5 bases). Trimming removed 1 base from V and 0 bases from J, with 13 bases in between. The CDR3 loop spans 16 amino acids. Germline-derived CDR1 and CDR2 are SGHRS and YFSETQ. The CDR3 spells CASSLNGGATNYGYTF. CDR3 DNA (partial): TGCGCCAGCAGCTTGAACGGAGGGGCTACTAACTATGGC.